Each of the 16 T cell receptor beta chains below was sequenced from the same sample in a study of T cells in Graves' hyperthyroidism and ophthalmopathy. TCR beta CDR3 regions were amplified from RNA transcripts. First-round RT-PCR targeting the TCR CDR3 was performed with the HTBI primer set. Using its own MiXCR run on the multiplex PCR reads, TCRdb lists one record per CDR3 protein. The top ten hold 19% of the sample, which has roughly 500,000 distinct CDR3 sequences, more than 45% seen once. Specimen: peripheral blood or thyroid tissue (not recorded which). The receptors here all came from an adult woman with Graves' disease, either hyperthyroidism or ophthalmopathy (not recorded which).

V and J are TRBV20-1 and TRBJ2-7; the D is unclear. V lost 2 bases to trimming and J lost 2 bases, with 10 bases between them. In germline, CDR1 is DFQATT, CDR2 SNEGSKA (reference sequence). This CDR3 has 13 amino acids. The CDR3 bases are TGCAGTGCTAGATGGCACGGTGCCTACGAGCAGTACTTC. This translates into CSARWHGAYEQYF.

There are many counts of this clonotype. The chain recombines TRBV20-1 with TRBJ2-5; D possibly corresponds to TRBD1 (5 bases). Trimming removed 7 bases from V and 1 base from J, with 10 bases in between. This CDR3 is 12 amino acids long. In germline, CDR1 is DFQATT, CDR2 SNEGSKA (reference sequence). The CDR3 sequence is CSVSRAQETQYF. The CDR3 bases are TGCAGTGTATCCAGGGCCCAAGAGACCCAGTACTTC.

This chain connects TRBV14 to TRBJ1-3; 12 nucleotides match TRBD1. In germline, CDR1 is SGHDN, CDR2 FVKESK. Trimming cost V 0 bases and J 4 bases; bases outside gene matches: 4. The CDR3 contains 17 residues. The CDR3 loop reads CASSQDLGQGAGNTIYF. The CDR3 DNA sequence: TGTGCCAGCAGCCAAGATCTGGGACAGGGGGCCGGAAACACCATATATTTT.

The chain carries TRBV20-1 and TRBJ1-1; D remains unclear. Germline assignment: CDR1 DFQATT and CDR2 SNEGSKA (reference sequence). Between the trimmed V and J ends, which lost 1 base and 3 bases, there was a span of 9 bases. The CDR3 extends over 13 amino acids. The CDR3 sequence is CSARVLRHTEAFF. CDR3 coding DNA: TGCAGTGCTAGAGTTCTTAGACACACTGAAGCTTTCTTT.

The V gene is TRBV7-9, the J gene TRBJ1-1; 8 positions match TRBD1. Trimming took 3 bases from V and 0 from J; bases not matched to a gene: 6. This CDR3 has 16 residues. Looked up from germline, CDR1 is SEHNR and CDR2 is FQNEAQ (reference sequence). CDR3 amino acids: CASSFGQGPMNTEAFF. Here the CDR3 DNA reads TGTGCCAGCAGCTTCGGACAGGGTCCGATGAACACTGAAGCTTTCTTT. Variable domain in full (rest from reference TRBV7-9 and TRBJ1-1): DTGVSQNPRHKITKRGQNVTFRCDPISEHNRLYWYRQTLGQGPEFLTYFQNEAQLEKSRLLSDRFSAERPKGSFSTLEIQRTEQGDSAMYLCASSFGQGPMNTEAFFGQGTRLTVV.

The V call is TRBV20-1, the J call TRBJ2-1; the D gene is possibly TRBD2 (6 bases). Germline values: CDR1 DFQATT, CDR2 SNEGSKA (reference sequence). CDR3 length: 15 residues. V was pared by 0 bases and J by 4 bases, with 13 bases between. CDR3 amino acids: CSARDSGGAYNEQFF. In DNA form, the CDR3 reads TGCAGTGCTAGAGATAGTGGCGGGGCGTACAATGAGCAGTTCTTC.

This clonotype was picked up many times. The rearrangement uses TRBV7-9 and TRBJ1-4, with D tentatively TRBD1 (5 bases). Germline V lookup: CDR1 SEHNR, CDR2 FQNEAQ (reference sequence). V was clipped by 4 bases and J by 5 bases, with 14 bases between them. The CDR3 loop spans 15 amino acids. The CDR3 sequence is CASSSVGGRNEKLFF. The CDR3 nucleotides are TGTGCCAGCAGCTCGGTGGGGGGAAGAAATGAAAAACTGTTTTTT.

This clonotype was counted many times. The chain is built from TRBV20-1 and TRBJ1-2; D may be TRBD1 (5 bases). CDR1 is DFQATT, CDR2 SNEGSKA, per germline (reference sequence). Trimming shortened V by 1 base and J by 8 bases, and 8 bases separated the two germline ends. The CDR3 consists of 11 residues. Here the CDR3 DNA reads TGCAGTGCTAGAGGGGACCGAGGCTACACCTTC. Residues: CSARGDRGYTF.

In this sample, this clonotype turned up many times. The rearrangement links TRBV5-5 to TRBJ1-5, with TRBD1 as a possible D gene (5 bases). The CDR3 contains 14 residues. The V end was cut by 0 bases, the J end by 5 bases, with 9 bases between. The germline V gene has CDR1 SGHKS and CDR2 YYEKEE (reference sequence). The CDR3 loop reads CASSLVGQHQPQHF. The CDR3 DNA reads TGTGCCAGCAGCTTGGTTGGACAACATCAGCCCCAGCATTTT.

This chain uses TRBV10-3 with TRBJ2-7, with TRBD1 matching over 7 bases. The trim removed 3 bases at V and 2 bases at J, leaving 4 bases unmatched. CDR3 size: 14 residues. Germline V gene data show CDR1 as ENHRY and CDR2 as SYGVKD. This chain's CDR3 is CAISDPGTAYEQYF. The CDR3 DNA reads as TGTGCCATCAGTGACCCCGGGACAGCCTACGAGCAGTACTTC.

This clonotype was detected many times. The chain is built from TRBV7-9 and TRBJ1-2; D perhaps matches TRBD1 (6 bases). The V end was cut by 8 bases, the J end by 2 bases, with 9 bases between. Germline assignment: CDR1 SEHNR and CDR2 FQNEAQ (reference sequence). The CDR3 is made up of 12 amino acids. The DNA for the CDR3 is TGTGCCAGCGGACAGCTCAACTATGGCTACACCTTC. Encoded protein: CASGQLNYGYTF.

This clonotype appeared a few times. This could be a read error, since a much larger clone is one nucleotide away. The rearrangement joins TRBV5-1 to TRBJ2-7, with D perhaps matching TRBD1 or TRBD2 (5 bases each). V lost 5 bases, J lost 4 bases, and 16 bases lay in between. This CDR3 spans 14 amino acids. CDR1 and CDR2 (germline): SGHRS, YFSETQ. The CDR3 DNA sequence: TGCGCCAGCAGAACAACCGGGGCAGGATACGAGCAGTACTTC. As protein: CASRTTGAGYEQYF.

The chain carries TRBV10-3 and TRBJ2-7, with TRBD1 matching over 7 bases. The junction had 16 bases not matched to a gene; V was cut back by 9 bases and J by 5 bases. CDR1 and CDR2 (germline): ENHRY, SYGVKD. This CDR3 has 15 residues. This CDR3 is CAIANRGDRSHEQYF. The CDR3 DNA follows: TGTGCCATTGCCAACAGGGGAGACAGGTCCCACGAGCAGTACTTC.

This clonotype was detected ten times or more. This sequence joins TRBV5-1 and TRBJ2-7; D is possibly TRBD1 or TRBD2 (5 bases each). Deletions cut 5 bases from V and 2 bases from J, with 14 bases between. Per the germline V gene, CDR1 is SGHRS and CDR2 is YFSETQ. The CDR3 consists of 14 residues. Written as DNA, the CDR3 is TGCGCCAGCAGGTCGAGGGACGGCGCCTACGAGCAGTACTTC. Its translation is CASRSRDGAYEQYF.

This clonotype showed up many times. V is TRBV30 and J is TRBJ1-1; D is unclear. CDR1 is GTSNPN, CDR2 SVGIG, per germline (reference sequence). V gave up 1 base and J gave up 1 base, with 4 bases separating them. The CDR3 length is 12 residues. For the CDR3, the DNA is TGTGCCTGGAGTGCGAGGAACACTGAAGCTTTCTTT. Its protein is CAWSARNTEAFF.

This clonotype was picked up a small number of times. The J gene is TRBJ1-1, the V gene TRBV7-9; D remains ambiguous. From germline, CDR1 is SEHNR and CDR2 FQNEAQ (reference sequence). With 3 bases removed from V and 4 bases from J, the gap between germline ends came to 9 bases. This CDR3 is 13 amino acids long. In DNA, the CDR3 is TGTGCCAGCAGCTTGACTGTGGCCACTGAAGCTTTCTTT. This encodes CASSLTVATEAFF.